This is a list of T cell receptor beta chains from one sample in a study of TIL therapy for anti-PD-1-resistant metastatic lung cancer. Repertoires were generated with immunoSEQ multiplex PCR, while TCRdb's copy carries only in-frame clones and drops some. Seen here are 50,000 to 60,000 clones, just over 70% observed once, and the top ten hold roughly 6%. This sample comprised tumor tissue, obtained at baseline. These TCRs come from a person aged 25 to 85 with non-small cell lung cancer. Both conserved end residues are part of each CDR3. The D gene is left open where the match is weak. Only part of the rows carry a size: once, few, many, or a class if the clone is expanded.

j_call: TRBJ2-3; d_call: TRBD2; v_call: TRBV5-1; clone_size: -; cdr3_aa: CASSLPSTSGSEGDTQYF; cdr3_nt: TGCGCCAGCAGCTTGCCTTCGACTAGCGGGTCGGAGGGAGATACGCAGTATTTT
j_call: TRBJ1-3; d_call: -; v_call: TRBV5-1; clone_size: -; cdr3_aa: CASSFTGTGNTIYF; cdr3_nt: TGCGCCAGCAGCTTTACCGGGACTGGAAACACCATATATTTT
j_call: TRBJ2-2; d_call: TRBD1; v_call: TRBV27; clone_size: once; cdr3_aa: CARGGQGDGELFF; cdr3_nt: TGTGCCAGGGGAGGACAGGGGGATGGGGAGCTGTTTTTT
j_call: TRBJ2-5; d_call: -; v_call: TRBV30; clone_size: -; cdr3_aa: CAWSATGLQETQYF; cdr3_nt: TGTGCCTGGAGTGCGACAGGACTCCAAGAGACCCAGTACTTC
j_call: TRBJ2-3; d_call: -; v_call: TRBV27; clone_size: -; cdr3_aa: CASTPGAGSSTDTQYF; cdr3_nt: TGTGCCAGCACCCCGGGGGCGGGAAGTAGCACAGATACGCAGTATTTT
j_call: TRBJ2-7; d_call: -; v_call: TRBV19; clone_size: -; cdr3_aa: CASSIRGRWDEQYF; cdr3_nt: TGTGCCAGTAGTATTAGGGGGAGGTGGGACGAGCAGTACTTC
j_call: TRBJ1-2; d_call: TRBD1; v_call: TRBV16; clone_size: -; cdr3_aa: CASSQSGTGADGYTF; cdr3_nt: TGTGCCAGCAGCCAATCGGGGACAGGGGCCGATGGCTACACCTTC
j_call: TRBJ2-1; d_call: TRBD2; v_call: TRBV29-1; clone_size: -; cdr3_aa: CSVRALAGVNEQFF; cdr3_nt: TGCAGCGTCAGGGCGCTAGCGGGAGTTAATGAGCAGTTCTTC
j_call: TRBJ2-6; d_call: -; v_call: TRBV5-1; clone_size: -; cdr3_aa: CASSLAGVWVANVLTF; cdr3_nt: TGCGCCAGCAGCTTGGCAGGAGTCTGGGTGGCCAACGTCCTGACTTTC
j_call: TRBJ1-2; d_call: -; v_call: TRBV10-3; clone_size: few; cdr3_aa: CAISDLGVSYGYTF; cdr3_nt: TGTGCCATCAGTGATTTAGGGGTTAGCTATGGCTACACCTTC
j_call: TRBJ1-1; d_call: -; v_call: TRBV9; clone_size: -; cdr3_aa: CASSPPGLNTEAFF; cdr3_nt: TGTGCCAGCAGCCCCCCCGGACTGAACACTGAAGCTTTCTTT
j_call: TRBJ1-3; d_call: -; v_call: TRBV28; clone_size: -; cdr3_aa: CASSLKGLSGNTIYF; cdr3_nt: TGTGCCAGCAGTTTGAAGGGGCTATCTGGAAACACCATATATTTT
j_call: TRBJ2-5; d_call: -; v_call: TRBV20-1; clone_size: -; cdr3_aa: CSAGRWETQYF; cdr3_nt: TGCAGTGCAGGGCGGTGGGAGACCCAGTACTTC
j_call: TRBJ2-3; d_call: -; v_call: TRBV11-3; clone_size: -; cdr3_aa: CASSPGDSSTDTQYF; cdr3_nt: TGTGCCAGCAGCCCTGGGGACTCGAGCACAGATACGCAGTATTTT
j_call: TRBJ2-2; d_call: -; v_call: TRBV19; clone_size: -; cdr3_aa: CASTPAPVTTGELFF; cdr3_nt: TGTGCCAGTACCCCGGCGCCCGTCACCACCGGGGAGCTGTTTTTT
j_call: TRBJ1-1; d_call: -; v_call: TRBV7-3; clone_size: -; cdr3_aa: CASSSFRGAYATEAFF; cdr3_nt: TGTGCCAGCAGCTCCTTCCGAGGGGCCTACGCCACTGAAGCTTTCTTT
j_call: TRBJ2-2; d_call: TRBD2; v_call: TRBV5-6; clone_size: -; cdr3_aa: CASSFDGRKTGELFF; cdr3_nt: TGTGCCAGCAGCTTTGACGGGAGGAAGACCGGGGAGCTGTTTTTT
j_call: TRBJ2-3; d_call: TRBD2; v_call: TRBV6-1; clone_size: once; cdr3_aa: CASSARTSGSGATDTQYF; cdr3_nt: TGTGCCAGCAGTGCTCGGACTAGCGGGTCTGGGGCCACAGATACGCAGTATTTT
j_call: TRBJ2-1; d_call: TRBD1; v_call: TRBV15; clone_size: once; cdr3_aa: CATSRRDRGFFNEQFF; cdr3_nt: TGTGCCACCAGCAGGAGGGACAGGGGGTTTTTCAATGAGCAGTTCTTC
j_call: TRBJ2-7; d_call: -; v_call: TRBV4-1; clone_size: -; cdr3_aa: CASSQDTGGLYEQYF; cdr3_nt: TGCGCCAGCAGCCAAGACACAGGTGGGTTGTACGAGCAGTACTTC
j_call: TRBJ2-7; d_call: TRBD2; v_call: TRBV4-3; clone_size: once; cdr3_aa: CASSQDTGGGAGGQQYEQYF; cdr3_nt: TGCGCCAGCAGCCAAGATACCGGTGGGGGGGCGGGAGGTCAGCAGTACGAGCAGTACTTC
j_call: TRBJ1-3; d_call: TRBD1; v_call: TRBV10-1; clone_size: few; cdr3_aa: CASRTGDGNTIYF; cdr3_nt: TGCGCCAGCCGGACAGGGGATGGAAACACCATATATTTT
j_call: TRBJ2-1; d_call: -; v_call: TRBV30; clone_size: -; cdr3_aa: CAWSFGASAYNEQFF; cdr3_nt: TGTGCCTGGAGCTTCGGGGCTAGCGCATACAATGAGCAGTTCTTC
j_call: TRBJ1-2; d_call: -; v_call: TRBV28; clone_size: few; cdr3_aa: CASSPSVRGEYGYTF; cdr3_nt: TGTGCCAGCAGCCCCTCGGTAAGGGGGGAATATGGCTACACCTTC
j_call: TRBJ1-5; d_call: -; v_call: TRBV2; clone_size: -; cdr3_aa: CASKIEGNQPQHF; cdr3_nt: TGTGCCAGCAAAATAGAGGGCAATCAGCCCCAGCATTTT
j_call: TRBJ1-1; d_call: -; v_call: TRBV9; clone_size: -; cdr3_aa: CASSVGGPGSLTEAFF; cdr3_nt: TGTGCCAGCAGCGTAGGGGGTCCGGGGTCTCTCACTGAAGCTTTCTTT
j_call: TRBJ1-1; d_call: -; v_call: TRBV6-6; clone_size: -; cdr3_aa: CASSLGRVGNTEAFF; cdr3_nt: TGTGCCAGCAGTTTAGGACGGGTCGGGAACACTGAAGCTTTCTTT
j_call: TRBJ2-1; d_call: TRBD2; v_call: TRBV28; clone_size: -; cdr3_aa: CASSWGVLAGWYEQFF; cdr3_nt: TGTGCCAGCAGTTGGGGGGTCCTAGCGGGGTGGTATGAGCAGTTCTTC
j_call: TRBJ2-7; d_call: -; v_call: TRBV29-1; clone_size: -; cdr3_aa: CSVVKPQRAAYEQYF; cdr3_nt: TGCAGCGTTGTTAAACCCCAGCGGGCCGCCTACGAGCAGTACTTC
j_call: TRBJ1-5; d_call: -; v_call: TRBV27; clone_size: -; cdr3_aa: CASSLSQYSNQPQHF; cdr3_nt: TGTGCCAGCAGTTTATCCCAATATAGCAATCAGCCCCAGCATTTT
j_call: TRBJ1-2; d_call: TRBD1; v_call: TRBV6-1; clone_size: -; cdr3_aa: CASSETGRLYYGYTF; cdr3_nt: TGTGCCAGCAGTGAGACAGGGAGGTTATACTATGGCTACACCTTC
j_call: TRBJ2-2; d_call: -; v_call: TRBV27; clone_size: -; cdr3_aa: CASRQNTGELFF; cdr3_nt: TGTGCCAGCCGGCAGAACACCGGGGAGCTGTTTTTT
j_call: TRBJ2-7; d_call: TRBD1; v_call: TRBV18; clone_size: few; cdr3_aa: CASSPPGQLYF; cdr3_nt: TGTGCCAGCTCACCCCCGGGACAGTTGTACTTC
j_call: TRBJ2-2; d_call: TRBD2; v_call: TRBV14; clone_size: once; cdr3_aa: CASSQIAGLAGTGELFF; cdr3_nt: TGTGCCAGCAGCCAAATCGCGGGACTAGCGGGCACCGGGGAGCTGTTTTTT
j_call: TRBJ2-7; d_call: TRBD2; v_call: TRBV4-1; clone_size: -; cdr3_aa: CASSPQPRSGRDEQYF; cdr3_nt: TGCGCCAGCAGCCCCCAGCCGCGTTCGGGGAGGGACGAGCAGTACTTC
j_call: TRBJ1-6; d_call: -; v_call: TRBV6-5; clone_size: few; cdr3_aa: CASSYSNSPLHF; cdr3_nt: TGTGCCAGCAGTTACTCAAATTCACCCCTCCACTTT
j_call: TRBJ1-5; d_call: -; v_call: TRBV5-8; clone_size: once; cdr3_aa: CASSQQGYSNQPQHF; cdr3_nt: TGTGCCAGCAGCCAGCAGGGTTATAGCAATCAGCCCCAGCATTTT
j_call: TRBJ2-1; d_call: -; v_call: TRBV15; clone_size: -; cdr3_aa: CATSRDNLHNEQFF; cdr3_nt: TGTGCCACCAGCAGAGATAACTTACACAATGAGCAGTTCTTC
j_call: TRBJ2-3; d_call: -; v_call: TRBV25-1; clone_size: -; cdr3_aa: CASSPPLAYTDTQYF; cdr3_nt: TGTGCCAGCAGTCCACCCCTAGCGTACACAGATACGCAGTATTTT
j_call: TRBJ2-7; d_call: TRBD2; v_call: TRBV2; clone_size: -; cdr3_aa: CASIGTSGDEQYF; cdr3_nt: TGTGCCAGCATCGGGACTAGCGGGGACGAGCAGTACTTC
j_call: TRBJ1-4; d_call: TRBD1; v_call: TRBV19; clone_size: -; cdr3_aa: CASSKTGNEKLFF; cdr3_nt: TGTGCCAGTAGTAAGACAGGGAATGAAAAACTGTTTTTT
j_call: TRBJ2-6; d_call: -; v_call: TRBV27; clone_size: -; cdr3_aa: CASSSPRGSGANVLTF; cdr3_nt: TGTGCCAGCAGTTCCCCCCGGGGCTCTGGGGCCAACGTCCTGACTTTC
j_call: TRBJ1-1; d_call: TRBD1; v_call: TRBV20-1; clone_size: -; cdr3_aa: CSATPGGAFF; cdr3_nt: TGCAGTGCTACCCCAGGGGGAGCTTTCTTT
j_call: TRBJ2-3; d_call: -; v_call: TRBV10-2; clone_size: -; cdr3_aa: CASRGGYTQYF; cdr3_nt: TGCGCCAGCAGAGGAGGGTATACGCAGTATTTT
j_call: TRBJ1-1; d_call: -; v_call: TRBV11-1; clone_size: -; cdr3_aa: CASSPGAGNTEAFF; cdr3_nt: TGTGCCAGCAGCCCAGGGGCTGGGAACACTGAAGCTTTCTTT
j_call: TRBJ1-2; d_call: -; v_call: TRBV28; clone_size: -; cdr3_aa: CASSLGSLVRGYTF; cdr3_nt: TGTGCCAGCAGTTTGGGCAGCCTCGTGAGGGGCTACACCTTC
j_call: TRBJ2-5; d_call: TRBD1; v_call: TRBV28; clone_size: -; cdr3_aa: CASSFGTGPGETQYF; cdr3_nt: TGTGCCAGCAGTTTCGGGACAGGCCCCGGGGAGACCCAGTACTTC
j_call: TRBJ2-7; d_call: TRBD1; v_call: TRBV19; clone_size: -; cdr3_aa: CASSIGQGPSYEQYF; cdr3_nt: TGTGCCAGTAGTATTGGACAGGGTCCATCCTACGAGCAGTACTTC
j_call: TRBJ2-7; d_call: -; v_call: TRBV7-9; clone_size: -; cdr3_aa: CASSLESYEQYF; cdr3_nt: TGTGCCAGCAGCTTAGAGAGCTACGAGCAGTACTTC
j_call: TRBJ1-2; d_call: -; v_call: TRBV2; clone_size: -; cdr3_aa: CASSDHNYGYTF; cdr3_nt: TGTGCCAGCAGTGATCACAACTATGGCTACACCTTC
j_call: TRBJ2-5; d_call: -; v_call: TRBV5-4; clone_size: -; cdr3_aa: CASSFGSGSLRTQYF; cdr3_nt: TGTGCCAGCAGCTTTGGATCCGGGTCTTTAAGGACCCAGTACTTC
j_call: TRBJ2-1; d_call: -; v_call: TRBV5-4; clone_size: -; cdr3_aa: CASSLGTHNEGFF; cdr3_nt: TGTGCCAGCAGCTTAGGTACTCACAATGAGGGGTTCTTC
j_call: TRBJ2-7; d_call: -; v_call: TRBV7-2; clone_size: -; cdr3_aa: CASSFDLYEQYF; cdr3_nt: TGTGCCAGCAGCTTTGATCTTTACGAGCAGTACTTC
j_call: TRBJ2-7; d_call: TRBD2; v_call: TRBV9; clone_size: -; cdr3_aa: CASSVAGGDYPYEQYF; cdr3_nt: TGTGCCAGCAGCGTAGCGGGGGGGGACTACCCCTACGAGCAGTACTTC
j_call: TRBJ2-3; d_call: TRBD2; v_call: TRBV4-2; clone_size: -; cdr3_aa: CASSQENGGRDTQYF; cdr3_nt: TGTGCCAGCAGCCAAGAAAACGGGGGGAGGGATACGCAGTATTTT
j_call: TRBJ2-2; d_call: TRBD1; v_call: TRBV5-1; clone_size: -; cdr3_aa: CASSWTGPNTGELFF; cdr3_nt: TGCGCCAGCAGCTGGACAGGGCCGAACACCGGGGAGCTGTTTTTT
j_call: TRBJ1-2; d_call: TRBD1; v_call: TRBV2; clone_size: -; cdr3_aa: CASSERGRGGYTF; cdr3_nt: TGTGCCAGCAGTGAAAGGGGGCGAGGTGGCTACACCTTC
j_call: TRBJ1-6; d_call: -; v_call: TRBV4-1; clone_size: few; cdr3_aa: CASSQQGNNSPLHF; cdr3_nt: TGCGCCAGCAGCCAACAGGGGAATAATTCACCCCTCCACTTT
j_call: TRBJ2-2; d_call: TRBD1; v_call: TRBV10-3; clone_size: -; cdr3_aa: CAISESIGTGNTGELFF; cdr3_nt: TGTGCCATCAGTGAGTCGATAGGGACAGGGAACACCGGGGAGCTGTTTTTT
j_call: TRBJ2-1; d_call: TRBD2; v_call: TRBV9; clone_size: -; cdr3_aa: CASSTGLAGGNYNEQFF; cdr3_nt: TGTGCCAGCAGCACCGGACTAGCGGGGGGCAACTACAATGAGCAGTTCTTC